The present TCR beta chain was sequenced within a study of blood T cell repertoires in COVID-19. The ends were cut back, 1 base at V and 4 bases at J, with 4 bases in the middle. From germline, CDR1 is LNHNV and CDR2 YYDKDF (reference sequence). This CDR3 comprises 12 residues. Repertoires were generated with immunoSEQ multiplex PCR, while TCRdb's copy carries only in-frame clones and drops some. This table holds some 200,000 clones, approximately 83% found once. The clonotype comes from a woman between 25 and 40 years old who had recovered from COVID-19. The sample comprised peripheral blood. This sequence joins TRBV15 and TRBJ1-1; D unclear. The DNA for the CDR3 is TGTGCCACCAGCAGAGCTTTCACTGAAGCTTTCTTT. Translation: CATSRAFTEAFF.